This TCR beta chain is drawn from a study of T-cell memory formation after mild COVID-19. Looking at the study overall: The two donors had largely donor-specific TCR clusters. Study-wide points: Contracting clones from day 15 to 85 had balanced CD4/CD8; later expanders favoured CD4+. Memory from before infection featured some responding clones, which suggests cross-reactive memory joined.

MiXCR, run by TCRdb on the 5' RACE reads, gives a single entry per CDR3 protein. The table shows around 300,000 distinct CDR3 sequences, with around 8% occurring only once. This clonotype was counted many times. Its antigen is still unknown. The germline CDR1 and CDR2 sequences are SGHTA and FQGNSA. Trimming left V 4 bases short and J 2 bases short, with 10 bases between. The CDR3 spans 14 residues. The receptor was derived from a man aged 18 to 29 who had mild COVID-19 (a few samples of this study predate the infection). Cell type and time point are not known. The specimen sequenced was PBMCs or a T cell subset sorted from them (not recorded which). The rearrangement joins TRBV7-2 to TRBJ2-3; perhaps TRBD2 as D (6 bases). CDR3 sequence (DNA): TGTGCCAGCAGCTACCGGACTACCACAGATACGCAGTATTTT. It yields the protein CASSYRTTTDTQYF.